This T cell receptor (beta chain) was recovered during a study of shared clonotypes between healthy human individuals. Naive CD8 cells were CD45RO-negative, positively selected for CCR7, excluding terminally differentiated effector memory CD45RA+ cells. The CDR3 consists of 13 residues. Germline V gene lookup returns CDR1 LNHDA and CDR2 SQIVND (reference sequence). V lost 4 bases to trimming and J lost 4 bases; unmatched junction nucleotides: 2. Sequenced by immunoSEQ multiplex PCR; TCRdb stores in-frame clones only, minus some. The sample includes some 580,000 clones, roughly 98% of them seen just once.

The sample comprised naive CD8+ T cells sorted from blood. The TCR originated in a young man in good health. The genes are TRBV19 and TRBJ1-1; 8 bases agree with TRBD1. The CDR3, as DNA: TGTGCCAGTAGTACGGACAGGGTCACTGAAGCTTTCTTT. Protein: CASSTDRVTEAFF. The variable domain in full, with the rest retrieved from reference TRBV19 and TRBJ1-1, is DGGITQSPKYLFRKEGQNVTLSCEQNLNHDAMYWYRQDPGQGLRLIYYSQIVNDFQKGDIAEGYSVSREKKESFPLTVTSAQKNPTAFYLCASSTDRVTEAFFGQGTRLTVV.